This T cell receptor beta chain was observed in a study of blood T cell repertoires in COVID-19. Study information: T cells, B-cell-depleted T cells, or PBMCs provided the cDNA or gDNA that served as material.

Germline CDR1 SGDLS, CDR2 YYNGEE. The CDR3 spans 15 residues. Trimming removed 4 bases at V and 0 bases at J, with 12 bases between. Authors' analysis steps: Nucleated cell number was recorded as an estimate derived from reference gene primer amplification. Profiled with immunoSEQ multiplex PCR; TCRdb holds only in-frame clones, not every one. V, J and clone size are those of that table, while D and trimming were read from the DNA. The table has tens of thousands of clones, 75% to 90% seen once. The sample comprised peripheral blood. The chain employs TRBV9 and TRBJ2-3; possible D gene TRBD2, 5 bases. This clonotype was obtained from an older woman with acute or convalescent COVID-19. This CDR3 reads CASSPFGESTDTQYF. The CDR3 region has the DNA TGTGCCAGCAGCCCTTTCGGGGAGAGCACAGATACGCAGTATTTT.